This T cell receptor (beta chain) was recovered during a study of T cell repertoires in cytomegalovirus infection. About the research overall: As its CMV epitopes, the study selected recently identified HLA-C-restricted and well-studied HLA-B-restricted targets. CMV infection plus the matching HLA type was flagged by public TCR beta signatures.

TCRdb reprocessed the reads with MiXCR, giving one entry per CDR3 protein. The data show some 940,000 distinct CDR3 sequences, under 40% seen once. Germline CDR1 and CDR2: MNHNY and SVGAGI (reference sequence). Trimming removed 7 bases at V and 4 bases at J, with 10 bases between. This CDR3 comprises 13 residues. The study's findings and limits: Carriers of CMV and the relevant HLA type were discriminated by public TCR beta frequency. Dominating the ex vivo response were TCR beta clonotypes that were CMV-specific and HLA-C-restricted.

Points on this clonotype: Its antigen is currently unknown.

The clonotype was recovered from a human donor in good health (CMV status not recorded). Some clones in this sample may be carry-over from other donors' samples. The specimen was cultured CD8+ T cells from PBMCs, collected from culture after CMV antigen stimulation. The chain joins TRBV6-6 to TRBJ2-2; D is perhaps TRBD1 (6 bases). The CDR3 here is CASIGGITGELFF. The DNA of the CDR3 is TGTGCCAGCATAGGGGGTATCACCGGGGAGCTGTTTTTT.